Given below is one TCR beta chain in context. Its antigen is undetermined. This entry belongs to a study of T cell repertoires in cytomegalovirus infection. Study overall: Through public TCR beta signatures, both CMV infection and matching HLA type were indicated.

Overall study results and limits: What dominated the ex vivo response were HLA-C-restricted CMV-specific TCR beta clonotypes. Cumulative frequency of public TCR beta families picked out carriers of CMV plus the relevant HLA.

MiXCR was run by TCRdb on the reads, yielding one entry per CDR3 protein. The table has roughly 990,000 distinct CDR3 sequences, 30% to 40% seen once. The V and J ends lost 3 bases and 5 bases, in that order; junction bases with no gene match: 3. The CDR3 totals 15 residues. This sequence was found in a human donor in good health (CMV status not recorded). Some clones in this sample may be carry-over from other donors' samples. The chain is built from TRBV12-3 or TRBV12-4 and TRBJ1-6, with 8 bases that match TRBD1. The sequenced sample was cultured CD8+ T cells from PBMCs, obtained from culture after CMV antigen stimulation. The DNA of the CDR3 is TGTGCCAGCAGTTTTTGGACAGGGCATAATTCACCCCTCCACTTT. Its protein is CASSFWTGHNSPLHF.